This record looks at one TCR beta chain sequence and its context. Its antigen is as yet unknown. In TCRdb, the 5' RACE reads were re-called with MiXCR into one record per CDR3 protein. Of approximately 500,000 distinct CDR3 sequences listed, approximately 24% are singletons. This entry is derived from a study of identical twins. This CDR3 region has 12 residues. V was pared by 6 bases and J by 6 bases, with 12 bases between. Study outcomes and limitations: Cord blood's abundant beta clonotypes had fewer insertions, unlike memory repertoires.

The data were also submitted as part of a second study, on T cells expressing NK-cell markers. According to that study: Restriction of the sorted population to alpha-beta TCR T cells was achieved in several experiments with an anti-gamma-delta TCR antibody. Dominant NKG2C+ clonotypes accounted for roughly 1.0-7.0% of CD8+ T cells in several donors.

This TCR was recovered from a young woman in good health. V and J are TRBV12-3 or TRBV12-4 and TRBJ2-7; a weak D match, TRBD2 (5 bases). Material for sequencing was CD4+ T cells sorted from blood. CDR3 nucleotide sequence: TGTGCCAGCAGCCGTACTAGGCGCGAGCAGTACTTC. Protein product: CASSRTRREQYF.